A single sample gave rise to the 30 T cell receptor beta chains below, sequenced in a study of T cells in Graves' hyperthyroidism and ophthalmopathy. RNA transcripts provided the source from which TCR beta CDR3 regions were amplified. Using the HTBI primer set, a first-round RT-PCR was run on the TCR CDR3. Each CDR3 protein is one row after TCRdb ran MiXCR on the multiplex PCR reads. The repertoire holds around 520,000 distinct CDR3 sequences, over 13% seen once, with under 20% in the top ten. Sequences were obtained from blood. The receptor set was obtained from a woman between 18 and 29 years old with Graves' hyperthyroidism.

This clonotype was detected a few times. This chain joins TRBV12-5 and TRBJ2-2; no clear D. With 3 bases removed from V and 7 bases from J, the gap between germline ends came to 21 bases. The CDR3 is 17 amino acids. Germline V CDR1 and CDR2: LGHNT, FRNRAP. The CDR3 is CASGFMVLASPGGELFF. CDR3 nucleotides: TGTGCTAGTGGTTTTATGGTGCTCGCCTCCCCTGGCGGGGAGCTGTTTTTT. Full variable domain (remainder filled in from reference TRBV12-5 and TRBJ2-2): DARVTQTPRHKVTEMGQEVTMRCQPILGHNTVFWYRQTMMQGLELLAYFRNRAPLDDSGMPKDRFSAEMPDATLATLKIQPSEPRDSAVYFCASGFMVLASPGGELFFGEGSRLTVL.

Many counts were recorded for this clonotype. The CDR3 loop reads CASRGRALGGYTF. The DNA for the CDR3 is TGTGCCAGCAGGGGAAGGGCCCTGGGCGGCTACACCTTC. The gene calls are TRBV27 and TRBJ1-2, with unresolved D. Germline assignment: CDR1 MNHEY and CDR2 SMNVEV (reference sequence). The CDR3 extends over 13 amino acids. Trimming shortened V by 6 bases and J by 8 bases, and 16 bases separated the two germline ends.

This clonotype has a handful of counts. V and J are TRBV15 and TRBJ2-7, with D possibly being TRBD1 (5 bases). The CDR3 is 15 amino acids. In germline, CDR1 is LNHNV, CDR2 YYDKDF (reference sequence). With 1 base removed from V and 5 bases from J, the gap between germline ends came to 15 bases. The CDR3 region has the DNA TGTGCCACCAGCAGAGTCCTGGGCAGGGCCAACGAGCAGTACTTC. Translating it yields CATSRVLGRANEQYF.

The CDR3 DNA sequence: TGTGCCAGTAGTGCCCCAGCAGGGGGCGCGAGCGGGGGGTCCTACAATGAGCAGTTCTTC. Its translation is CASSAPAGGASGGSYNEQFF. The rearrangement uses TRBV19 and TRBJ2-1; D may be TRBD2 (9 bases). V was cut by 5 bases and J by 1 base, with 27 bases left in between. CDR3 length: 20 amino acids. Looked up from germline, CDR1 is LNHDA and CDR2 is SQIVND (reference sequence).

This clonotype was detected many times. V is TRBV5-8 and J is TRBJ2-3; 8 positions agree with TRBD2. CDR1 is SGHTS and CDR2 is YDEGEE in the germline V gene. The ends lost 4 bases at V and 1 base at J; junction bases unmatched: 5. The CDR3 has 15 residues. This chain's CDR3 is CASSDSLAGTDTQYF. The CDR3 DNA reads TGTGCCAGCAGCGACTCACTAGCGGGCACAGATACGCAGTATTTT.

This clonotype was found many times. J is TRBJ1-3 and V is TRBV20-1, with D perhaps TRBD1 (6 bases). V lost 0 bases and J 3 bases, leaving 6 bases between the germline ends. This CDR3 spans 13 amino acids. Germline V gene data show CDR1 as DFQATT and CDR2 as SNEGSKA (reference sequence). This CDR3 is CSAREGGGNTIYF. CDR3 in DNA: TGCAGTGCTAGAGAAGGGGGTGGAAACACCATATATTTT.

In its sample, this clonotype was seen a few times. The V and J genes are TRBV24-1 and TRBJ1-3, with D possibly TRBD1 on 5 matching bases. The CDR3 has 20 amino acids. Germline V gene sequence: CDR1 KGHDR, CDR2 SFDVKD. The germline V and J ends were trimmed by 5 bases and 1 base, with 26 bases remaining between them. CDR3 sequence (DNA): TGTGCCACCAGTGGACGCTGTCCCGCACCCCTCAGGGAATCTGGAAACACCATATATTTT. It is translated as CATSGRCPAPLRESGNTIYF.

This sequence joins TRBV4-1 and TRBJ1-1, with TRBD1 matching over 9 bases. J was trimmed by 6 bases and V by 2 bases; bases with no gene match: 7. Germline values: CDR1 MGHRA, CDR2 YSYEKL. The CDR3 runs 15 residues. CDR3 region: CASSQPTGGDPEAFF. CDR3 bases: TGCGCCAGCAGCCAACCAACAGGGGGCGATCCTGAAGCTTTCTTT.

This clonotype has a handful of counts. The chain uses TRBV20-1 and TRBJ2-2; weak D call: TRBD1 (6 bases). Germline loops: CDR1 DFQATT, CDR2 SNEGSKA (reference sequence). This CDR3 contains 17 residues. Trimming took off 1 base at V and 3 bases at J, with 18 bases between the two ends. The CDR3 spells CSARVLAGAPDTGELFF. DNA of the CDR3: TGCAGTGCTAGAGTACTGGCAGGGGCCCCCGACACCGGGGAGCTGTTTTTT.

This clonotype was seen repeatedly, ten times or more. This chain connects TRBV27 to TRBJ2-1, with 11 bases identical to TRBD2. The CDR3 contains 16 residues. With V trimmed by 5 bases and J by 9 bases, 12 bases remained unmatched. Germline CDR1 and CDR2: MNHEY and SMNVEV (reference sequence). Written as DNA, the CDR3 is TGTGCCAGCAGTCCCCAAGGACTAGCGGGTATAGGTGAGCAGTTCTTC. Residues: CASSPQGLAGIGEQFF.

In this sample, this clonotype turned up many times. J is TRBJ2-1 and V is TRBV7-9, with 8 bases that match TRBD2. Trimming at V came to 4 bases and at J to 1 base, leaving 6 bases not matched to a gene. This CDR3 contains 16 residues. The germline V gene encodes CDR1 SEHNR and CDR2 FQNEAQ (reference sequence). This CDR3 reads CASSWVAGPSYNEQFF. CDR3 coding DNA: TGTGCCAGCAGCTGGGTAGCGGGACCATCCTACAATGAGCAGTTCTTC.

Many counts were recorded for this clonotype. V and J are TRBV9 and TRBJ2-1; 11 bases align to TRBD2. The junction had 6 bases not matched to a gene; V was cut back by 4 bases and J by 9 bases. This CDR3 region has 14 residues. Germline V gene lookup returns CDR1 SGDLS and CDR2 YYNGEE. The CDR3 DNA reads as TGTGCCAGCAGCCCTATAGCGGGAGGGGGTGAGCAGTTCTTC. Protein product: CASSPIAGGGEQFF. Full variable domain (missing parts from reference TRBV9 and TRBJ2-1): DSGVTQTPKHLITATGQRVTLRCSPRSGDLSVYWYQQSLDQGLQFLIQYYNGEERAKGNILERFSAQQFPDLHSELNLSSLELGDSALYFCASSPIAGGGEQFFGPGTRLTVL.

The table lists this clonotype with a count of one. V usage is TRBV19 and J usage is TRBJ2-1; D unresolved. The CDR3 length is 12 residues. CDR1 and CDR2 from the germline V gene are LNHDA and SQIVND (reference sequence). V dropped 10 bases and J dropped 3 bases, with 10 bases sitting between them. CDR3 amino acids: CATSIRYNEQFF. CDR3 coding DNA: TGTGCCACCTCGATCCGCTACAATGAGCAGTTCTTC.

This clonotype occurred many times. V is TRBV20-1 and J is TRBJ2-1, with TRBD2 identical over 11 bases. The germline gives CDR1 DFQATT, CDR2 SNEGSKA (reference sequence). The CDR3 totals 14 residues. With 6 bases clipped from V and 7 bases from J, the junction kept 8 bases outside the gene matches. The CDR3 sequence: CSAVTSGELNEQFF. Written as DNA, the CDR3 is TGCAGTGCCGTGACTAGCGGGGAATTAAATGAGCAGTTCTTC.

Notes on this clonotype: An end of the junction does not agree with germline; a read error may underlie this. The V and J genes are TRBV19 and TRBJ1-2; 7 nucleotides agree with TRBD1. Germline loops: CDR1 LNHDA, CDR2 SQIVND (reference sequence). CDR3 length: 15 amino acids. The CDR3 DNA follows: TGTGCCAGTAGAATAGGGACAGCCCAAAACTATGGCTACACCTTC. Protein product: CASRIGTAQNYGYTF. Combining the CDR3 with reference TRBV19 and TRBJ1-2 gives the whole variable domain DGGITQSPKYLFRKEGQNVTLSCEQNLNHDAMYWYRQDPGQGLRLIYYSQIVNDFQKGDIAEGYSVSREKKESFPLTVTSAQKNPTAFYLCASRIGTAQNYGYTFGSGTRLTVV.

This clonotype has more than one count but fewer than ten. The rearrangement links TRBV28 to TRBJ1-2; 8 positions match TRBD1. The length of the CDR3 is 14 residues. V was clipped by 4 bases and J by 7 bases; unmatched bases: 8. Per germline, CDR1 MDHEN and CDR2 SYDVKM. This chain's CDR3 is CASSSWTGLGGYTF. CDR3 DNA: TGTGCCAGCAGTTCCTGGACAGGGCTCGGTGGCTACACCTTC.

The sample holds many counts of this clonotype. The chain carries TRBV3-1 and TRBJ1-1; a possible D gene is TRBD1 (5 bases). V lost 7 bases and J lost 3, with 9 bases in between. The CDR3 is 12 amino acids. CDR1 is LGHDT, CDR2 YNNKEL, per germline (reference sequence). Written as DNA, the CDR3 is TGTGCCAGCATGGGGGAATACACTGAAGCTTTCTTT. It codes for CASMGEYTEAFF. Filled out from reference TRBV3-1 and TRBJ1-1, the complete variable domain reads DTAVSQTPKYLVTQMGNDKSIKCEQNLGHDTMYWYKQDSKKFLKIMFSYNNKELIINETVPNRFSPKSPDKAHLNLHINSLELGDSAVYFCASMGEYTEAFFGQGTRLTVV.

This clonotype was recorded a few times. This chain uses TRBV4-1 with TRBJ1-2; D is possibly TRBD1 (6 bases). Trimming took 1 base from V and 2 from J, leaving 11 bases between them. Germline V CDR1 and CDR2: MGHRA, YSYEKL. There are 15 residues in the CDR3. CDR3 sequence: CASSQVRGSNYGYTF. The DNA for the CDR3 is TGCGCCAGCAGCCAAGTCAGGGGTAGCAACTATGGCTACACCTTC.

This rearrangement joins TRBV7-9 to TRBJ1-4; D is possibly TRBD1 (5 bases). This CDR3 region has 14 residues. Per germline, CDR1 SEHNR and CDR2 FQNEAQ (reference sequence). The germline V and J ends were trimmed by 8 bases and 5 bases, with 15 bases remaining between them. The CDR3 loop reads CASAPTGANEKLFF. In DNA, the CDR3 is TGTGCCAGCGCACCTACAGGTGCCAATGAAAAACTGTTTTTT.

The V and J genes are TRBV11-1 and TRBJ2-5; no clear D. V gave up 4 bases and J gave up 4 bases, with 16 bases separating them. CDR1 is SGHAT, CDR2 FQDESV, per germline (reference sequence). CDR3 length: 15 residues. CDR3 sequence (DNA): TGTGCCAGCAGCTCCCCAGTGGGGATTTCAGAGACCCAGTACTTC. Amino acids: CASSSPVGISETQYF.

This CDR3 is CASSFRIGPGSQYF. Here the CDR3 DNA reads TGTGCCAGCAGCTTCCGCATCGGGCCAGGGTCCCAGTACTTC. The V call is TRBV13, the J call TRBJ2-5; perhaps TRBD1 as D (5 bases). Germline CDR1 PRHDT, CDR2 FYEKMQ (reference sequence). CDR3 length equals 14 residues. Trimming removed 3 bases at V and 9 bases at J, with 17 bases between.

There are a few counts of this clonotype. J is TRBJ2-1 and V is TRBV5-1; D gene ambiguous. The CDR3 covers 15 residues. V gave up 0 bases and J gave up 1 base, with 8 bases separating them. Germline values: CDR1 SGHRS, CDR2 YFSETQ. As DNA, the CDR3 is TGCGCCAGCAGCTTGGAGCTAGATTCCTACAATGAGCAGTTCTTC. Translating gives CASSLELDSYNEQFF. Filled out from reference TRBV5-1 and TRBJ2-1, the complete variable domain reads KAGVTQTPRYLIKTRGQQVTLSCSPISGHRSVSWYQQTPGQGLQFLFEYFSETQRNKGNFPGRFSGRQFSNSRSEMNVSTLELGDSALYLCASSLELDSYNEQFFGPGTRLTVL.

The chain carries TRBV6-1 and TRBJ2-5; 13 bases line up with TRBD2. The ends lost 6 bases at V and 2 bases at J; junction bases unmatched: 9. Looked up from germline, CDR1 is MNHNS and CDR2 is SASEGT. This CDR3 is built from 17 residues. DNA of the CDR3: TGTGCCAGCAGACCGGGACTAGCGGGGCCTATTCAAGAGACCCAGTACTTC. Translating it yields CASRPGLAGPIQETQYF.

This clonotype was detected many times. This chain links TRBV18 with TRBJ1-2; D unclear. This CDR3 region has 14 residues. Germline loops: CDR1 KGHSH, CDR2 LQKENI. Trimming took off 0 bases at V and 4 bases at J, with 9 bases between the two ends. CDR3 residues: CASSPPEGPYGYTF. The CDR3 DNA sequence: TGTGCCAGCTCACCACCCGAGGGTCCCTATGGCTACACCTTC. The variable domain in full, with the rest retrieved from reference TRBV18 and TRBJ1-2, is NAGVMQNPRHLVRRRGQEARLRCSPMKGHSHVYWYRQLPEEGLKFMVYLQKENIIDESGMPKERFSAEFPKEGPSILRIQQVVRGDSAAYFCASSPPEGPYGYTFGSGTRLTVV.

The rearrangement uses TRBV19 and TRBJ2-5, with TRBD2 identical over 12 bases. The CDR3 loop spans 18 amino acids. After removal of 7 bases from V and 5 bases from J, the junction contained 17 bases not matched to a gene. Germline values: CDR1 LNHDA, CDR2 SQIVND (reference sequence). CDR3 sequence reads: CASTTTSGSGGVVETQYF. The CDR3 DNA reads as TGTGCCAGTACCACGACTAGCGGGAGTGGTGGGGTAGTGGAGACCCAGTACTTC.

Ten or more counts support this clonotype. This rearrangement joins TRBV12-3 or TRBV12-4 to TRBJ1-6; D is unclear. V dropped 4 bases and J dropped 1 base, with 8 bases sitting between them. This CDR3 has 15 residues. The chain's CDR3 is CASSYEASYNSPLHF. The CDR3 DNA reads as TGTGCCAGCAGTTATGAGGCGTCCTATAATTCACCCCTCCACTTT.

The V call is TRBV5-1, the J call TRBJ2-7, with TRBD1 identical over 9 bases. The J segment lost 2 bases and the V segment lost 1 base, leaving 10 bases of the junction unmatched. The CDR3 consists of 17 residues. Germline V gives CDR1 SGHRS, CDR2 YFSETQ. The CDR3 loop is CASSLYPPGQGPYEQYF. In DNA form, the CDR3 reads TGCGCCAGCAGCTTGTACCCCCCGGGACAGGGACCCTACGAGCAGTACTTC. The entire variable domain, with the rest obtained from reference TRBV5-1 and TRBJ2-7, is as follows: KAGVTQTPRYLIKTRGQQVTLSCSPISGHRSVSWYQQTPGQGLQFLFEYFSETQRNKGNFPGRFSGRQFSNSRSEMNVSTLELGDSALYLCASSLYPPGQGPYEQYFGPGTRLTVT.

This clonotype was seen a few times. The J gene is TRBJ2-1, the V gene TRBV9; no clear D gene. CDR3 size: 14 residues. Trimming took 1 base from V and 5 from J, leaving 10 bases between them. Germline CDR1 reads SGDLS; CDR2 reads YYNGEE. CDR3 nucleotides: TGTGCCAGCAGCGTAAGGTGGGAAAACAATGAGCAGTTCTTC. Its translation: CASSVRWENNEQFF.

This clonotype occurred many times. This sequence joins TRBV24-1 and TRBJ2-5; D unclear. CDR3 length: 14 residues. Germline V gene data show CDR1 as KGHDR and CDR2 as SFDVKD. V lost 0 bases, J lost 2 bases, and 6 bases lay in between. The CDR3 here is CATSDLAAQETQYF. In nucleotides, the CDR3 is TGTGCCACCAGTGATTTGGCAGCTCAAGAGACCCAGTACTTC.

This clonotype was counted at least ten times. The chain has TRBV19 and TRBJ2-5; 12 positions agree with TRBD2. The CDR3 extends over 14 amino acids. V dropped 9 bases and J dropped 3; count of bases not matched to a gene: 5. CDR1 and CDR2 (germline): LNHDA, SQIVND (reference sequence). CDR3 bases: TGTGCCAGCAGTCGACTAGCGGGAGAAGAGACCCAGTACTTC. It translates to CASSRLAGEETQYF.